This TCR beta chain was sequenced during a study of T cell clusters in autoimmune cytopenias. In germline, CDR1 is MNHNY, CDR2 SVGAGI (reference sequence). The length of the CDR3 is 15 residues. Regarding the study as a whole: Clustering suggested that physiological T cell clusters were missing in primary autoimmune cytopenia patients. Healthy donors had roughly 3.2-fold more exclusive TRB clusters than active autoimmune hepatitis patients.

TRB rearrangements were amplified by touch-down multiplex PCR with mixed TRB-A/B primers. Each CDR3 protein gets one entry in TCRdb, which reprocessed the multiplex PCR reads and gives no DNA. Across about 4,900 distinct CDR3 sequences, the top ten clones capture just under 55% of the sample. About 37,500 genome equivalents of blood DNA were amplified for TRB. With regard to this clonotype: The antigen remains undetermined.

These same data were also listed under a study on T cell repertoires in aging, cancer and after chemotherapy. That paper notes: Rebound thymic output was suggested by rising median generation probability during chemotherapy in each cancer cohort.

Sequenced: peripheral blood. The chain couples TRBV6-6 to TRBJ2-2; TCRdb indicates TRBD1, and absent DNA this call remains unverified. The sequence was obtained from a human donor with chronic lymphocytic leukemia. The donor label of this sample is uncertain. The CDR3 loop is CASSSLVGGTGELFF.